This paragraph reports one T cell receptor (beta chain). Gene names are the mouse ones. The CDR3 extends 1 residue past the end of the read, so its final part is completed from the germline J gene. Survey-depth TCRbeta CDR3 sequencing reported V/J genes and productive frequencies. Using immunoSEQ multiplex PCR, the repertoire was profiled, and TCRdb retains in-frame clones only, with some absent. Of approximately 22,000 clones in the sample, approximately 72% were seen once. These data belong to a study of tissue T cells after allogeneic stem cell transplantation. The germline CDR1 and CDR2 sequences are NNHDY and SYVADS. V was clipped by 5 bases and J by 5 bases, with 5 bases between them. The CDR3 extends over 11 amino acids.

This sequence joins TRBV13-3 and TRBJ2-1, with D unclear. Material: spleen. The clonotype comes from a female BALB/c mouse in good health. MHC haplotype of the strain: H2-d. CDR3 sequence: CASSANAEQFF. CDR3 bases read: TGTGCCAGCAGCGCAAATGCTGAGCAGTTC.